The following is a T cell receptor (beta chain) sequence with its context. Its target is unknown. CDR1 and CDR2 (germline): MNHNY, SVGAGI (reference sequence). V was shortened by 6 bases and J by 8 bases, with 8 bases between the two germline ends. This CDR3 region has 11 residues. Every isolated RNA sample was fully reverse transcribed, so sequencing captured expressed TCRB transcripts. Some clones are missing from TCRdb's copy, which holds only in-frame ones; the method was immunoSEQ multiplex PCR. The sample contains hundreds of thousands of clones, about an eighth of which appear only once. Each of the CD4+ naive, central memory, regulatory and stem cell-like memory populations was sorted via CD45RO/CCR7/CD25/CD127/CD95/CD27. This sample was included in a study of beta chain features in type 1 diabetes. General study findings and limits: Among all four CD4+ subsets, Type 1 diabetes patients had TCRB CDR3s that were moderately but significantly shorter.

The source of this sequence is a man aged 18 to 29 with type 1 diabetes. The gene calls are TRBV6-6 and TRBJ2-1; no clear D gene. Sequenced: naive CD4+ T cells from blood. CDR3 DNA: TGTGCCAGCAGCCCCTCCGATGAGCAGTTCTTC. Translating gives CASSPSDEQFF.